This entry concerns a single T cell receptor (beta chain). Its antigen is not yet known. No qualities accompany the bases; no much larger clone lies one base away. The protocol used for the library was the immunoSEQ multiplex PCR assay. RNA was extracted from all samples and reverse transcribed into cDNA, which served as template for TCR sequencing. SuperScript III was used to make first-strand cDNA, primed with a 2:1 mix of oligo-dT and random hexamers. Amplification bias was assessed with a synthetic immune receptor repertoire, and residual bias was removed computationally. On the authors' methods: Raw reads were preprocessed to remove errors, and CDR3 was defined according to IMGT conventions as the region from the conserved cysteine to phenylalanine. Clonality was calculated as 1 minus Shannon entropy normalized by log2 of the number of productive unique TCRs. Whether scalp clones were CD4 or CD8 was inferred by matching scalp TCRbeta sequences against CD4 and CD8 repertoires sorted from blood. Imported from immuneACCESS, the table was reduced by TCRdb to in-frame sequences with V and J called. These copies leave out some clones; in studies compared against another copy, an unresolved V gene accounts for under half, and the cause of the remainder is not known. V and J calls and clone size come straight from that table; D and trimming were deduced from the DNA. This sample is represented by 150,000 to 200,000 clones; roughly 50% of them were singletons. The top ten hold less than 5% of the sample.

The V end loses 1 base and the J end loses 9 bases, and a stretch of 13 bases separates them. Including cysteine and phenylalanine, the CDR3 has 14 amino acids. Just the 42-base CDR3 DNA is kept, in frame starting at base 1. From the germline V gene (reference sequence), CDR1 is SEHNR and CDR2 is FQNEAQ. These data are taken from a study of CD8+ T cells in alopecia areata (dated by TCRdb to 2016 to 2019). At the level of the whole study: To study T cell clonal expansion in alopecia areata, the researchers applied high-throughput TCRbeta sequencing to both the C3H/HeJ mouse model and human patients. Scalp tissue and sorted CD4+ and CD8+ peripheral blood T cells from patchy and totalis/universalis alopecia areata patients and from healthy controls were covered by human TCRbeta sequencing. Scalp clonality was compared among normal scalp (n=4), patchy alopecia areata scalp (n=8), and alopecia totalis/universalis scalp (n=8). TCRbeta CDR3 regions were amplified by immunoSEQ multiplex PCR with 35 Vbeta forward and 13 Jbeta reverse primers. RNA came from the PAXgene miRNA kit for fixed scalp, the miRNeasy kit for PBMCs, and the RNeasy kit for mouse skin.

Overall study outcomes, separate from this receptor: Resident alphabeta T cells in normal human skin are also sequenced, complicating scalp TCR repertoire analysis, unlike mouse skin dominated by gammadelta T cells. Compared with normal scalp, lesional scalp had higher clonality and more expanded CD8+ clones, particularly in alopecia totalis/universalis, a pattern that suggests antigenic drive. Shared TCR sequences between patients were less evident than in mice, which may be partly attributable to HLA diversity in the patient population.

PBMCs were isolated by density centrifugation and stained for CD3, CD4 and CD8, after which CD4+ and CD8+ T cells were sorted on a FACSAria. Scalp biopsies and blood samples were obtained from unaffected controls. Sequenced sample: CD4+ T cells sorted from blood. This receptor was obtained from a human donor in good health. The chain employs TRBV7-9 and TRBJ2-1; confidence is insufficient to name the D gene. The DNA sequence is TGTGCCAGCAGCTTAGAAGCCTCCACCGGTGAGCAGTTCTTC. This is translated as CASSLEASTGEQFF.